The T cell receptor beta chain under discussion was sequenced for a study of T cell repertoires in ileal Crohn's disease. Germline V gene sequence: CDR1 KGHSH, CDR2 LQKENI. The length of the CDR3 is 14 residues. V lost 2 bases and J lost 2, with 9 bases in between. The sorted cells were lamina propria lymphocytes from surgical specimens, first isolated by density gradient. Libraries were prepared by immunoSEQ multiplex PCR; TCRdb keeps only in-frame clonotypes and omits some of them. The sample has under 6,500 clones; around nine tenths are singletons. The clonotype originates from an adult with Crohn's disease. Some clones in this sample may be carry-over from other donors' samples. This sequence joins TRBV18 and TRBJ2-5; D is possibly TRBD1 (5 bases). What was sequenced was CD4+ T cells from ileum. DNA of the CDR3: TGTGCCAGCTCACCAACAGGCAGTCAAGAGACCCAGTACTTC. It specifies CASSPTGSQETQYF.